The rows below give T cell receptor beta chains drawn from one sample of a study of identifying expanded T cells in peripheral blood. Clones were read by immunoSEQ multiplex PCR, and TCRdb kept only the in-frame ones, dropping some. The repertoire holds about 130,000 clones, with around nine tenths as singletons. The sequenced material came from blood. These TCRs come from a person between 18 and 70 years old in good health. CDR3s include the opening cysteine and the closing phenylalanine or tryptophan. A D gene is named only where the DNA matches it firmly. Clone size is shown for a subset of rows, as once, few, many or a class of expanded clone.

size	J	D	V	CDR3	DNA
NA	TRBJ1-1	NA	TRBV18	CASSPQERSGNTEAFF	TGTGCCAGCTCACCTCAGGAGAGATCGGGGAACACTGAAGCTTTCTTT
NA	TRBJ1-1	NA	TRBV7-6	CASSSGLNTEAFF	TGTGCCAGCAGCTCGGGTTTGAACACTGAAGCTTTCTTT
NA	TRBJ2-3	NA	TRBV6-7	CASSYPGNTQYF	TGTGCCAGCAGTTATCCCGGGAATACGCAGTATTTT
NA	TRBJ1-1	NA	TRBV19	CASSRTTDNGEAFF	TGTGCCAGTAGTAGGACAACGGATAATGGTGAAGCTTTCTTT
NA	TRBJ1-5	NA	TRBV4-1	CASSPHNFGTPNQPQHF	TGCGCCAGCAGCCCGCACAATTTCGGGACTCCCAATCAGCCCCAGCATTTT
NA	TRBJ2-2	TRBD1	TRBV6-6	CASSLDRGRELFF	TGTGCCAGCAGTTTGGACAGGGGCCGGGAGCTGTTTTTT
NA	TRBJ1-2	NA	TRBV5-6	CASSLVTGENYGYTF	TGTGCCAGCAGCTTGGTGACGGGCGAGAACTATGGCTACACCTTC
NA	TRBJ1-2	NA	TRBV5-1	CASSPGGLNIYGYTF	TGCGCCAGCAGCCCGGGGGGGCTGAACATCTATGGCTACACCTTC
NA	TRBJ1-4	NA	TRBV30	CAWNSGAANEKLFF	TGTGCCTGGAACTCGGGGGCGGCTAATGAAAAACTGTTTTTT
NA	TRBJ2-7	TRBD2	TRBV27	CASSFREGYSYEQYF	TGTGCCAGCAGTTTCCGGGAGGGGTACTCCTACGAGCAGTACTTC
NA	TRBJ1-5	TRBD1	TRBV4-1	CASSQDRDRGDQPQHF	TGCGCCAGCAGCCAAGACCGGGACAGGGGTGATCAGCCCCAGCATTTT
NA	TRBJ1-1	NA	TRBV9	CASSVLGMNTEAFF	TGTGCCAGCAGCGTATTAGGCATGAACACTGAAGCTTTCTTT
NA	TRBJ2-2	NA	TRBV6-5	CASETGVTGELFF	TGTGCCAGCGAAACCGGGGTCACCGGGGAGCTGTTTTTT
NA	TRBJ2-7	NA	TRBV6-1	CASSEAGDSTYEQYF	TGTGCCAGCAGTGAAGCGGGGGATTCCACCTACGAGCAGTACTTC
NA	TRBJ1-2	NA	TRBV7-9	CASSSDREGRSGYTF	TGTGCCAGCAGCTCCGATAGGGAGGGGCGGAGTGGCTACACCTTC
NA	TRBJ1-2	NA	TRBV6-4	CASSETGGRDGYTF	TGTGCCAGCAGTGAAACGGGGGGCCGAGATGGCTACACCTTC
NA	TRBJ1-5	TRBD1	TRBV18	CASSRGTSTGGEQPQHF	TGTGCCAGCTCCCGCGGCACATCGACAGGGGGTGAGCAGCCCCAGCATTTT
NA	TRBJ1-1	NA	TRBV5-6	CASSWGGAVSMNTEAFF	TGTGCCAGCAGTTGGGGGGGCGCTGTCTCCATGAACACTGAAGCTTTCTTT
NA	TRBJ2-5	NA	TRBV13	CASSLNGRQQETQYF	TGTGCCAGCAGCTTAAACGGAAGACAGCAAGAGACCCAGTACTTC
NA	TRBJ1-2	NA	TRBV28	CASSLGRYGYTF	TGTGCCAGCAGTTTAGGTCGCTATGGCTACACCTTC
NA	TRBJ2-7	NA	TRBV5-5	CASSWEHAGEQYF	TGTGCCAGCAGCTGGGAACACGCGGGCGAGCAGTACTTC
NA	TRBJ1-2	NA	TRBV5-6	CASSLFEALDGYTF	TGTGCCAGCAGCTTGTTCGAGGCTTTAGATGGCTACACCTTC
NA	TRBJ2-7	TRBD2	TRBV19	CASSMSSGSYEQYF	TGTGCCAGTAGTATGTCTAGCGGTTCCTACGAGCAGTACTTC
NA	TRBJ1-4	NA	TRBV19	CASSIGLNEKLFF	TGTGCCAGTAGTATTGGACTAAATGAAAAACTGTTTTTT
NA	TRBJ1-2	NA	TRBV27	CASSYRGLTYGYTF	TGTGCCAGCAGTTACCGGGGGCTTACCTATGGCTACACCTTC
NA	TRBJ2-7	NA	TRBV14	CASSQDRGGEYEQYF	TGTGCCAGCAGCCAAGATAGGGGGGGAGAGTACGAGCAGTACTTC
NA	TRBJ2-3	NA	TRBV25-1	CATAGGAPDVDTQYF	TGTGCCACCGCCGGGGGCGCCCCCGATGTAGATACGCAGTATTTT
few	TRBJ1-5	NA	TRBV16	CASSPDMGAEGRQPQHF	TGTGCCAGCAGCCCGGATATGGGGGCGGAGGGTCGTCAGCCCCAGCATTTT
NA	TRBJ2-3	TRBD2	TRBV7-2	CASSLIVLAGGGSDTQYF	TGTGCCAGCAGCTTAATAGTCCTGGCGGGGGGCGGGTCAGATACGCAGTATTTT
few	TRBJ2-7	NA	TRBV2	CASKGYTYEQYF	TGTGCCAGCAAGGGCTACACCTACGAGCAGTACTTC
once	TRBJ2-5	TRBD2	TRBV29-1	CSVYTSEQETQYF	TGCAGCGTATATACTAGCGAACAAGAGACCCAGTACTTC
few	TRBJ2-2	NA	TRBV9	CASSFNTGELFF	TGTGCCAGCAGCTTTAACACCGGGGAGCTGTTTTTT
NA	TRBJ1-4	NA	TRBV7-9	CASSLVHRVKFTNEKLFF	TGTGCCAGCAGCTTGGTACACAGGGTAAAGTTCACTAATGAAAAACTGTTTTTT
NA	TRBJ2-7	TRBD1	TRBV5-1	CASSLKDRGGYEQYF	TGCGCCAGCAGCTTAAAGGACAGGGGGGGCTACGAGCAGTACTTC
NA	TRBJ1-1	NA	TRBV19	CASSPRGGNTEAFF	TGTGCCAGTAGTCCGCGGGGGGGCAACACTGAAGCTTTCTTT
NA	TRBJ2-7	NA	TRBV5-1	CASSSNYEQYF	TGCGCCAGCAGCTCCAACTACGAGCAGTACTTC
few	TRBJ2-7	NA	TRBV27	CASSTGSYEQYF	TGTGCCAGCAGCACAGGATCCTACGAGCAGTACTTC
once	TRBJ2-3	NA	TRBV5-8	CASSFSGTDTQYF	TGTGCCAGCAGCTTCTCGGGGACAGATACGCAGTATTTT
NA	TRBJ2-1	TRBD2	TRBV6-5	CASSYQREFGEQFF	TGTGCCAGCAGTTACCAGCGGGAGTTTGGGGAGCAGTTCTTC